This T cell receptor beta chain came from a study of T cells in Graves' hyperthyroidism and ophthalmopathy. As for the study in general: Peripheral blood was obtained at initial diagnosis, preceding any treatment.

It was RNA transcripts that yielded the amplified TCR beta CDR3 regions. RT-PCR in the first round (using the HTBI primer set) targeted the TCR CDR3. Each CDR3 protein is one row after TCRdb ran MiXCR on the multiplex PCR reads. The table shows 640,000 or so distinct CDR3 sequences, with about 15% occurring only once. Criteria for exclusion of patients were uncontrolled infection, other autoimmune disease, pregnancy or lactation. Trimming took 5 bases from V and 2 from J, leaving 22 bases between them. The length of the CDR3 is 17 residues. Looked up from germline, CDR1 is MDHEN and CDR2 is SYDVKM. This clonotype was observed at least ten times.

The sequenced sample consisted of blood. The V gene is TRBV28, the J gene TRBJ2-7; D gene unclear. This clonotype was sampled from a middle-aged woman with Graves' ophthalmopathy. Written as DNA, the CDR3 is TGTGCCAGCAGTACAAGGTTCGTTGGCGGCGGAGCCTACGAGCAGTACTTC. Translation gives CASSTRFVGGGAYEQYF.